This T cell receptor (beta chain) emerged from a study of blood T cell repertoires in COVID-19. For the study at large: Italy, Spain and the United States were the sources of the convalescent and acute COVID-19 samples. T cells, B-cell-depleted T cells, or PBMCs provided the cDNA or gDNA that served as material.

Authors' methods: For nucleated cells, counts were estimated from reference gene primer amplification. Produced via immunoSEQ multiplex PCR; TCRdb's table is partial and in-frame only. The V and J calls and the clone size are those of that table, but D and trimming were determined from the DNA. The sample lists about 81,000 clones; 75% to 90% were seen once. The CDR3 totals 15 residues. With 5 bases removed from V and 2 bases from J, the gap between germline ends came to 16 bases. CDR1 is SGHVS and CDR2 is FQNEAQ in the germline V gene. This TCR was sampled from a woman older than 75 with active COVID-19. The sample comprised peripheral blood. The chain uses TRBV7-8 and TRBJ2-7; D not certain. CDR3: CASSPQVGDTYEQYF. DNA for the CDR3: TGTGCCAGCAGCCCTCAAGTGGGCGACACCTACGAGCAGTACTTC.